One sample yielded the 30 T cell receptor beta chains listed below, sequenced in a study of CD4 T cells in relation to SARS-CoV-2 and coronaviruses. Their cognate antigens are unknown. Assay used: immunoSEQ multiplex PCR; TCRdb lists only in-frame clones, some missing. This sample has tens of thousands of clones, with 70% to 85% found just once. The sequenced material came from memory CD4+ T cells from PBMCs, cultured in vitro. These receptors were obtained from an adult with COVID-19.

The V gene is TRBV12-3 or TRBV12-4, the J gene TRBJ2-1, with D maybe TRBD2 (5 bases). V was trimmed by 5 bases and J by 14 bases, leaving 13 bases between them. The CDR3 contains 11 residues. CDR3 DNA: TGTGCCAGCAGTCTCGGACTCTTGGAGTTCTTC. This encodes CASSLGLLEFF.

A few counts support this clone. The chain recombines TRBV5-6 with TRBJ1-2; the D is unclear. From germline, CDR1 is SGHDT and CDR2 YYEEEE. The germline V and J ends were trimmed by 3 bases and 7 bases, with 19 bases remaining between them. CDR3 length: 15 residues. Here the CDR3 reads CASSSRTRPSSGYTF. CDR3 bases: TGTGCCAGCAGCTCCCGGACCAGGCCCTCGAGTGGCTACACCTTC.

CDR3 DNA: TGTGCCAGCAGCTTACCCCAGGGTTCCCACAACGAGCAGTACTTC. Protein sequence: CASSLPQGSHNEQYF. This chain connects TRBV7-2 to TRBJ2-7; the D gene is possibly TRBD1 (5 bases). The germline CDR1 and CDR2 sequences are SGHTA and FQGNSA. There are 15 residues in the CDR3. The V end lost 2 bases, the J end lost 5 bases, and 16 bases lay between the germline ends.

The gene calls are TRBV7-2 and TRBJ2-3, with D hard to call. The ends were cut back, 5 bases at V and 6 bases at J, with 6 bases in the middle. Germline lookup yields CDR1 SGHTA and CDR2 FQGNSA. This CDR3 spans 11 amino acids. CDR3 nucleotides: TGTGCCAGCAGCGTATTGGATACGCAGTATTTT. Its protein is CASSVLDTQYF.

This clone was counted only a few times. Here the CDR3 reads CASSSRQRETQYF. CDR3 in DNA: TGTGCCAGCAGCTCCAGACAGAGAGAGACCCAGTACTTC. The chain combines TRBV7-2 with TRBJ2-5, with a tentative D call TRBD1 (5 bases). V shed 4 bases and J shed 4 bases, with 10 bases lying between them. Germline V lookup: CDR1 SGHTA, CDR2 FQGNSA. This CDR3 comprises 13 residues.

Here the CDR3 DNA reads TGTGCCAGTATGCGTCTAGCAGACCCTTACAATGAGCAGTTCTTC. The encoded protein is CASMRLADPYNEQFF. This sequence joins TRBV19 and TRBJ2-1, with TRBD2 as a possible D gene (5 bases). In germline, CDR1 is LNHDA, CDR2 SQIVND (reference sequence). Between the trimmed V and J ends, which lost 7 bases and 4 bases, there was a span of 17 bases. The CDR3 runs to 15 residues.

The CDR3 DNA reads as TGTGCCAGCAGTTACGGTTTTAGCGGTTACTCCTACGAGCAGTACTTC. It encodes CASSYGFSGYSYEQYF. V is TRBV6-2 or TRBV6-3 and J is TRBJ2-7; possible D gene TRBD2, 6 bases. The CDR3 runs 16 residues. From germline, CDR1 is MNHEY and CDR2 SVGEGT. Trimming left V 2 bases short and J 0 bases short, with 14 bases between.

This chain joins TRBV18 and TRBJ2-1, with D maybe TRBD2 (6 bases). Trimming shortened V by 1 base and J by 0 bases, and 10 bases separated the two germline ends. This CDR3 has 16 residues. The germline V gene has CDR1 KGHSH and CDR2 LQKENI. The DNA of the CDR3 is TGTGCCAGCTCACCACTTAGCGGAGGCTCCTACAATGAGCAGTTCTTC. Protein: CASSPLSGGSYNEQFF.

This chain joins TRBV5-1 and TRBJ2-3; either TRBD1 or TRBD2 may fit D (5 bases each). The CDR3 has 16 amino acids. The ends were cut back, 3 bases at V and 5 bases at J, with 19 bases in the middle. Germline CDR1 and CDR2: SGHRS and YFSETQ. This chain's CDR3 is CASSWGLAGRGDTQYF. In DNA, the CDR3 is TGCGCCAGCAGCTGGGGCTTGGCAGGGAGAGGAGATACGCAGTATTTT. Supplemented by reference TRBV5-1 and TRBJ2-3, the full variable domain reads KAGVTQTPRYLIKTRGQQVTLSCSPISGHRSVSWYQQTPGQGLQFLFEYFSETQRNKGNFPGRFSGRQFSNSRSEMNVSTLELGDSALYLCASSWGLAGRGDTQYFGPGTRLTVL.

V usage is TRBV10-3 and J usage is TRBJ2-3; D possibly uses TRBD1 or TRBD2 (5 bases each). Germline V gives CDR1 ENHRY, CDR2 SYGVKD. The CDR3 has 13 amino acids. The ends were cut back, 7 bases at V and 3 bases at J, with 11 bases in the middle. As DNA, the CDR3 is TGTGCCATCATGGGGGTTTGGACAGATACGCAGTATTTT. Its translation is CAIMGVWTDTQYF.

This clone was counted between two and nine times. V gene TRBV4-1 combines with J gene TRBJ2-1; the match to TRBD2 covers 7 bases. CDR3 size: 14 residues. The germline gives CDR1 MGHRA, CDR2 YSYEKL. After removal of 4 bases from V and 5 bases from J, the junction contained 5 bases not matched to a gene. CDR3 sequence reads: CASSPLGGNNEQFF. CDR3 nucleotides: TGCGCCAGCAGCCCCCTGGGGGGGAACAATGAGCAGTTCTTC.

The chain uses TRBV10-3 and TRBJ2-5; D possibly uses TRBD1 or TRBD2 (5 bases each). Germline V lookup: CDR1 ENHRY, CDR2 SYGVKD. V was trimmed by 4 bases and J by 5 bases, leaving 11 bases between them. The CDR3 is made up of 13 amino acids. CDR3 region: CAISGRGAETQYF. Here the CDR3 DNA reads TGTGCCATCAGTGGGCGAGGGGCTGAGACCCAGTACTTC.

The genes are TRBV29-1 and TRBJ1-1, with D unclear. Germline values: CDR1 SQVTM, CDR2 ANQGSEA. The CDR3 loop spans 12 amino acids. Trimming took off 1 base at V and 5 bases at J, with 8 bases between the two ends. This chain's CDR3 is CSVEVGGTEAFF. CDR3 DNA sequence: TGCAGCGTTGAAGTTGGAGGGACTGAAGCTTTCTTT.

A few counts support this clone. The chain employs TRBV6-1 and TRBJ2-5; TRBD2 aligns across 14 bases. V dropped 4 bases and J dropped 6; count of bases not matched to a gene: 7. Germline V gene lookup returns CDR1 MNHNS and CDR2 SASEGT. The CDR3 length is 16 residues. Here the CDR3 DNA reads TGTGCCAGCAGTGCTGGGACTAGCGGGAGCTTAAAGACCCAGTACTTC. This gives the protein CASSAGTSGSLKTQYF.

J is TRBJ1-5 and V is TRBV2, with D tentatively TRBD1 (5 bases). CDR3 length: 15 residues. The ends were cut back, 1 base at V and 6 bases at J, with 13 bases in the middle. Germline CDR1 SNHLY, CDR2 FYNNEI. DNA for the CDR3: TGTGCCAGCAGTGAAGGAGGGGCTCAAGGTCAGCCCCAGCATTTT. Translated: CASSEGGAQGQPQHF.

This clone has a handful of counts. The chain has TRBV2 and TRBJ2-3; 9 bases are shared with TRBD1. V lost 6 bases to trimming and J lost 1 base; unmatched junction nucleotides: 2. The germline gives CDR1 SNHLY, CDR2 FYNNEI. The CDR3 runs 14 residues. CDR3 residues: CASRWTGGTDTQYF. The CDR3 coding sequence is TGTGCCAGCAGGTGGACAGGGGGCACAGATACGCAGTATTTT.

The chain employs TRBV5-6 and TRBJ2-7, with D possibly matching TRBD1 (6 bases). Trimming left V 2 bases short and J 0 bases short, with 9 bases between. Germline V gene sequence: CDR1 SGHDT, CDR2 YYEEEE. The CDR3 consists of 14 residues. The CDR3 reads CASSFDRSSYEQYF. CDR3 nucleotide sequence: TGTGCCAGCAGCTTCGACAGGAGCTCCTACGAGCAGTACTTC.

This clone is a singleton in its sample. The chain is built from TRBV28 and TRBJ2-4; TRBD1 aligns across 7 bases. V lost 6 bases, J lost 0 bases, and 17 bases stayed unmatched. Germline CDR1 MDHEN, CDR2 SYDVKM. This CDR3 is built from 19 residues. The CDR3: CASSGDRTKNPLAKNIQYF. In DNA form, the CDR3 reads TGTGCCAGCAGCGGGGACAGAACAAAGAACCCCCTAGCCAAAAACATTCAGTACTTC.

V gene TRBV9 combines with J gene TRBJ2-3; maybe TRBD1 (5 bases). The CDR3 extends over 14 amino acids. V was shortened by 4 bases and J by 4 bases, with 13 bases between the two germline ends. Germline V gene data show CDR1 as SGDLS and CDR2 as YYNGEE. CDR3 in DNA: TGTGCCAGCAGCTCCTATGGGGCTTCAGATACGCAGTATTTT. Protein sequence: CASSSYGASDTQYF.

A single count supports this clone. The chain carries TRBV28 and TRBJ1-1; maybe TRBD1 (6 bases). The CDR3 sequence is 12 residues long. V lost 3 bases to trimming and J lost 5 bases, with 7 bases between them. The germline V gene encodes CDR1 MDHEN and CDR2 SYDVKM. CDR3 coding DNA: TGTGCCAGCAGTTTTGACAGGACTGAAGCTTTCTTT. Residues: CASSFDRTEAFF.

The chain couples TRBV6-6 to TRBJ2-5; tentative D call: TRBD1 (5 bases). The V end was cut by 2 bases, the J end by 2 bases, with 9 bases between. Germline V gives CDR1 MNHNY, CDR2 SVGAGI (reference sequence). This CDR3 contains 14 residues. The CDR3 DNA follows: TGTGCCAGCAGTTACGCAGGACAACAAGAGACCCAGTACTTC. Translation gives CASSYAGQQETQYF.

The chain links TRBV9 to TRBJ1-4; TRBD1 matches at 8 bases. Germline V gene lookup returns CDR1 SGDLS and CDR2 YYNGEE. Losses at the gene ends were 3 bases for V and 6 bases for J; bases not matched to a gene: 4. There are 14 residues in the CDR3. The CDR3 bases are TGTGCCAGCAGCGCCCAGGGGGCAGATGAAAAACTGTTTTTT. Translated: CASSAQGADEKLFF.

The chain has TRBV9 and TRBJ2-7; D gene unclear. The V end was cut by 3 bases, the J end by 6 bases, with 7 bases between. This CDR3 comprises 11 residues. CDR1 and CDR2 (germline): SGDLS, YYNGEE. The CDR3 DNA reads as TGTGCCAGCAGCGCGGGCGGCGAGCAGTACTTC. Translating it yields CASSAGGEQYF.

CDR3 amino acids: CASSPPLAPKANEQFF. The CDR3 DNA is TGTGCCAGCTCACCACCTCTGGCCCCTAAAGCAAATGAGCAGTTCTTC. The chain couples TRBV18 to TRBJ2-1; D is uncertain. Trimming stripped 0 bases from V and 7 bases from J, with 16 bases between. Germline CDR1 and CDR2: KGHSH and LQKENI. The CDR3 sequence is 16 residues long. Complete variable domain (other parts from reference TRBV18 and TRBJ2-1): NAGVMQNPRHLVRRRGQEARLRCSPMKGHSHVYWYRQLPEEGLKFMVYLQKENIIDESGMPKERFSAEFPKEGPSILRIQQVVRGDSAAYFCASSPPLAPKANEQFFGPGTRLTVL.

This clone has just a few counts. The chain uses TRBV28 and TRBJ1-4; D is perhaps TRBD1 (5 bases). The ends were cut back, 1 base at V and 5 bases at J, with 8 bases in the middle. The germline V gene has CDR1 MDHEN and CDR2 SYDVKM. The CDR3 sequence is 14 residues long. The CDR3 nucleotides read TGTGCCAGCAGTTTATTGGGGGACAATGAAAAACTGTTTTTT. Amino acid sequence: CASSLLGDNEKLFF.

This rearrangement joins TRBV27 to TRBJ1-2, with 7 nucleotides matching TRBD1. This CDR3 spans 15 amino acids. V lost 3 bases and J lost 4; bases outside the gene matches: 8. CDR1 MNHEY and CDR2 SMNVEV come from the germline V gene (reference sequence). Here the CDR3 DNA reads TGTGCCAGCAGTTTGAGGACAGGAGCTTTCTATGGCTACACCTTC. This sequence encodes CASSLRTGAFYGYTF.

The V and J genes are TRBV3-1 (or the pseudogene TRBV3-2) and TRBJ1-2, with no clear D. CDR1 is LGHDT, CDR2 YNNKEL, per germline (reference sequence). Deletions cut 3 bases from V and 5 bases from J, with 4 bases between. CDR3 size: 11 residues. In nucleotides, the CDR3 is TGTGCCAGCAGCCAGGGATATGGCTACACCTTC. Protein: CASSQGYGYTF.

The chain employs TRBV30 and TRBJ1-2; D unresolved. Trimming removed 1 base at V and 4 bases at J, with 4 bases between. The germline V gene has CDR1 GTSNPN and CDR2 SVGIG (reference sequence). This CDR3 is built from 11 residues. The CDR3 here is CAWSGAYGYTF. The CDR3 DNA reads TGTGCCTGGAGTGGCGCCTATGGCTACACCTTC.

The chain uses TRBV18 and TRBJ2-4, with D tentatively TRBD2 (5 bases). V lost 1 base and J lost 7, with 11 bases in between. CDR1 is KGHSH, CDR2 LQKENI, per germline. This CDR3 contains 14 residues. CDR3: CASSPQDGVNIQYF. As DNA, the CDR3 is TGTGCCAGCTCACCACAGGACGGGGTCAACATTCAGTACTTC. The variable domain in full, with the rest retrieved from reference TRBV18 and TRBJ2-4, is NAGVMQNPRHLVRRRGQEARLRCSPMKGHSHVYWYRQLPEEGLKFMVYLQKENIIDESGMPKERFSAEFPKEGPSILRIQQVVRGDSAAYFCASSPQDGVNIQYFGAGTRLSVL.

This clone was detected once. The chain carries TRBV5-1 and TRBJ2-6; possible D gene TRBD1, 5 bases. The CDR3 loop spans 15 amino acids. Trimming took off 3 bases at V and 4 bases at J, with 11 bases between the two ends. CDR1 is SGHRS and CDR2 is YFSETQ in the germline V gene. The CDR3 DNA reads TGCGCCAGCAGCTCAACAGGATCCGGGGCCAACGTCCTGACTTTC. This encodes CASSSTGSGANVLTF.